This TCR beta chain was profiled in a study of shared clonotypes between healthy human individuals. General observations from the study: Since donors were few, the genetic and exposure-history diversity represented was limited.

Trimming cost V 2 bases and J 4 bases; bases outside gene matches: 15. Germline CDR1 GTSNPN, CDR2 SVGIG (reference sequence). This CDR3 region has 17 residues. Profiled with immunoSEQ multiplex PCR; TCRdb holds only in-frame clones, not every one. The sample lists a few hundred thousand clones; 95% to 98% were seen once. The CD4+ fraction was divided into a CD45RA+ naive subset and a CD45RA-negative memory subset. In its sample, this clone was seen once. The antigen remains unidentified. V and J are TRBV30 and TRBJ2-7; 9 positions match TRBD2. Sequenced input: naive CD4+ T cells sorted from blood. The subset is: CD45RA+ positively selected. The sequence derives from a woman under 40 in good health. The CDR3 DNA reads TGTGCCTGGAGTAAGGGGATAGCGGGAGTTTATCAATACGAGCAGTACTTC. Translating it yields CAWSKGIAGVYQYEQYF.